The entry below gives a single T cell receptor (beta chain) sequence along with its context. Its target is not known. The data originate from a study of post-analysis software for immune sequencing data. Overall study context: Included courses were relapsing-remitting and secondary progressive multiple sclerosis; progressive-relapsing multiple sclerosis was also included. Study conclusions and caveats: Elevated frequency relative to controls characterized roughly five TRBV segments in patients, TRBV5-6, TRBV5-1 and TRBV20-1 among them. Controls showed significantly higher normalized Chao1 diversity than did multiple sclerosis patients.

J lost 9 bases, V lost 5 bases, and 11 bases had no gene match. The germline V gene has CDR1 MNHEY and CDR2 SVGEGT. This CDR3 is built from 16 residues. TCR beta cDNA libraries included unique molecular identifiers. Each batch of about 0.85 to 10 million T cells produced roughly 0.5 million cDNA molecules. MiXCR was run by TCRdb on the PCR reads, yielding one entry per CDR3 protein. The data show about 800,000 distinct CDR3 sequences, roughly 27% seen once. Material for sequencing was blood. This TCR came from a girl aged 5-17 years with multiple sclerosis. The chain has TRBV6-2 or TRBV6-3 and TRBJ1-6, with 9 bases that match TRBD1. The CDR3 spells CASSPRRDRVSSPLHF. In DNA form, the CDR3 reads TGTGCCAGCAGTCCCCGCCGGGACAGGGTCAGTTCACCCCTCCACTTT.